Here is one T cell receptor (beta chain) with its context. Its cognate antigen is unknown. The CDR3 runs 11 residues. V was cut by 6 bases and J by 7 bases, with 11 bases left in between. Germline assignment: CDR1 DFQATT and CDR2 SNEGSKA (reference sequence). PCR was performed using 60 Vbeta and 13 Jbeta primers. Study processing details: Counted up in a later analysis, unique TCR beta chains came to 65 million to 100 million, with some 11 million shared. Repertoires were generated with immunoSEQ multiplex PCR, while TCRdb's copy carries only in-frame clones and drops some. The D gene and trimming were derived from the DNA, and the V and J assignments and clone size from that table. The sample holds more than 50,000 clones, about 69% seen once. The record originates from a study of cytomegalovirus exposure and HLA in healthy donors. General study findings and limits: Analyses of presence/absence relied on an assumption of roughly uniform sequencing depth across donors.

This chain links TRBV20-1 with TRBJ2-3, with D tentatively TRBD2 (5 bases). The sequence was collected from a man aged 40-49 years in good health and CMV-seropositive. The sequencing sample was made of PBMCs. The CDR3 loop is CSATEGNTQYF. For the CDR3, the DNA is TGCAGTGCAACCGAGGGAAATACGCAGTATTTT.